This T cell receptor beta chain was documented in a study of patients and donors after allogeneic stem cell transplantation. The CDR3 covers 15 residues. V was shortened by 2 bases and J by 6 bases, with 13 bases between the two germline ends. Germline assignment: CDR1 LGHNA and CDR2 YSLEER. Each CDR3 protein is one row after TCRdb ran MiXCR on the RT-PCR reads. The sample carries about 31,000 distinct CDR3 sequences, over 6.5% recorded once. This clonotype was seen many times. The specimen was blood, either unsorted or a sorted T cell fraction (not recorded which). This sequence joins TRBV4-3 and TRBJ2-2, with D unresolved. The receptor comes from a human donor who was either an allogeneic HSCT recipient or a stem cell or donor lymphocyte infusion donor (not recorded which). It is not recorded whose cells these are; they may come from a transplant donor. In DNA form, the CDR3 reads TGCGCCAGCAGCCAATCCGCGTGGGATGCCGGGGAGCTGTTTTTT. Translating it yields CASSQSAWDAGELFF.